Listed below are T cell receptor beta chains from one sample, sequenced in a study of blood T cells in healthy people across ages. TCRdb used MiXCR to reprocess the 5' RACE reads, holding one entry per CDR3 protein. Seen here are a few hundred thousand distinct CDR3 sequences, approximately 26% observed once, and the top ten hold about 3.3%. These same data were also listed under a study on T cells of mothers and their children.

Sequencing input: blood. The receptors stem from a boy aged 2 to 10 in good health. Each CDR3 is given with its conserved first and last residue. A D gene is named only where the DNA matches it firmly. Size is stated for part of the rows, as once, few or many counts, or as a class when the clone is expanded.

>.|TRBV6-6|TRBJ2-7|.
TGTGCCAGCAGCTCCAACCTAGAGGGGGGACACTACGAGCAGTACTTC
CASSSNLEGGHYEQYF
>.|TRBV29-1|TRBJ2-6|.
TGCAGCGTTGAAGGGGACGGGGGCTCTGGGGCCAACGTCCTGACTTTC
CSVEGDGGSGANVLTF
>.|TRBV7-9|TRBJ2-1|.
TGTGCCAGCAGCCGAAGGGGCGGACTTTCCGGTTCCTACAATGAGCAGTTCTTC
CASSRRGGLSGSYNEQFF
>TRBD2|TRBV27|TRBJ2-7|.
TGTGCCAGCAGTTTACTTCAAGCGGGGGGGCCAGGCGAGCAGTACTTC
CASSLLQAGGPGEQYF
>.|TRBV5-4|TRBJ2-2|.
TGTGCCAGCAGGAGAGACAGCGCGAACACCGGGGAGCTGTTTTTT
CASRRDSANTGELFF
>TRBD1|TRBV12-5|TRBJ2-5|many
TGTGCTAGTGGACGCCGCGACAGGGGAGGAGAGACCCAGTACTTC
CASGRRDRGGETQYF
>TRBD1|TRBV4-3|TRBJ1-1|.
TGCGCCAGCAGCCAACAGGGGGTTGACACTGAAGCTTTCTTT
CASSQQGVDTEAFF
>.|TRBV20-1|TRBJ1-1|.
TGCAGTGCTAGAGATTCGATCCCTAACACAGTCGACACTGAAGCTTTCTTT
CSARDSIPNTVDTEAFF
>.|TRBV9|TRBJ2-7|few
TGTGCCAGCAGCGTAGACCTAGCGCCCACCTACGAGCAGTACTTC
CASSVDLAPTYEQYF
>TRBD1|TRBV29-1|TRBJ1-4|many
TGCAGCGTCTGGGACAGGGTACGGGAAAAACTGTTTTTT
CSVWDRVREKLFF
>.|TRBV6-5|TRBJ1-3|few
TGTGCCAGCAGTTCCTTAGGGGGTGACACCATATATTTT
CASSSLGGDTIYF
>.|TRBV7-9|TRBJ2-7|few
TGTGCCAGCAGCTTCCCTTCCAACCGGGAAGCCAACTACGAGCAGTACTTC
CASSFPSNREANYEQYF
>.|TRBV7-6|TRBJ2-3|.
TGTGCCAGCAGCCCTCTTGGGGGGGCACGGAGCACAGATACGCAGTATTTT
CASSPLGGARSTDTQYF
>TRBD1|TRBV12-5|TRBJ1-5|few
TGTGCTAGTGAACCCGGGGACAGGGGAACGAGTCAGCCCCAGCATTTT
CASEPGDRGTSQPQHF
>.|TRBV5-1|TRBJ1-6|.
TGCGCCAGCAGCTTGGTAGGCTCCTATAATTCACCCCTCCACTTT
CASSLVGSYNSPLHF
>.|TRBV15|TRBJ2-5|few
TGTGCCACCAGCAGAGAGGTCGAAGAGACCCAGTACTTC
CATSREVEETQYF
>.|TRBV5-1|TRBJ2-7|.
TGCGCCAGCAGCTTGGAACCCCACGAGCAGTACTTC
CASSLEPHEQYF
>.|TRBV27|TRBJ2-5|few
TGTGCCAGCAGTTTCTTTAAGGCGGGGAAAGAGACCCAGTACTTC
CASSFFKAGKETQYF
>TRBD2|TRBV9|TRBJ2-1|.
TGTGCCAGCAGCGCCCGACTAGCGGGGGACTACAATGAGCAGTTCTTC
CASSARLAGDYNEQFF
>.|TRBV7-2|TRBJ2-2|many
TGTGCCAGCAGCTCAAGCGGAGCGAACACCGGGGAGCTGTTTTTT
CASSSSGANTGELFF
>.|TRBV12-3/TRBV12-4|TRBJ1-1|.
TGTGCCAGCAGTTTGGGGTATCAGGCTGAAGCTTTCTTT
CASSLGYQAEAFF
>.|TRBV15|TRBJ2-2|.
TGTGCCACCAGCAGAGATCTGGGGGGCCCTAACACCGGGGAGCTGTTTTTT
CATSRDLGGPNTGELFF
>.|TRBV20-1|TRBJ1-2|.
TGCAGTGCTAGGGAGAAAATCTGGCCGGGAGGCTACACCTTC
CSAREKIWPGGYTF
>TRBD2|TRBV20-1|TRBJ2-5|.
TGCAGTGCTAGAAAGCCTCGGGCGGGGGTGGGAGAGACCCAGTACTTC
CSARKPRAGVGETQYF
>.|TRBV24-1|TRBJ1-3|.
TGTGCCACCAGTGACGCACCCGAGAACGTATTATCAGCTGGAAACAACATATATTTT
CATSDAPENVLSAGNNIYF
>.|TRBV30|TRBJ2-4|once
TGTGCCTGGCACAGGGATCAAGCCAAAAACATTCAGTACTTC
CAWHRDQAKNIQYF
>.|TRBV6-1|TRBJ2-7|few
TGTGCCAGCAGTCCTAGACTGGCGGGGATTATCTCCTACGAGCAGTACTTC
CASSPRLAGIISYEQYF
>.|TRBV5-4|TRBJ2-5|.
TGTGCCAGCAGTTCCGGGACGGCAAGCTCCTACGTGCAGTACTTC
CASSSGTASSYVQYF
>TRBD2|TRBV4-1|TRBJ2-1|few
TGCGCCAGCAGCCAGTTGTTAGCGGGAACTCGTGGGAATGAGCAGTTCTTC
CASSQLLAGTRGNEQFF
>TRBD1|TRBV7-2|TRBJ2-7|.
TGTGCCAGCAGCTTAGTTCCCTCCCCGGACAGGGTGTCCTACGAGCAGTACTTC
CASSLVPSPDRVSYEQYF
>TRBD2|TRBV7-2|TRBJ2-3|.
TGTGCCAGCAGCTCCAGGGCTGCGGGGGGGCTTGGTACGCAGTATTTT
CASSSRAAGGLGTQYF
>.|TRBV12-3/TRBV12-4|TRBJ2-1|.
TGTGCCAGCAGCTTTGGGGGGAAGATGGATGAGCAGTTCTTC
CASSFGGKMDEQFF
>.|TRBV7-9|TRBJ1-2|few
TGTGCCAGCAGCTACATACGGGGTTCTGGCTACACCTTC
CASSYIRGSGYTF
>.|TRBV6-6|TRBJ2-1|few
TGTGCCAGCAGTTGGTCTTCATCGAACTCCTACAATGAGCAGTTCTTC
CASSWSSSNSYNEQFF
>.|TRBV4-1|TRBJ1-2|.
TGCGCCAGCAGCCAAGATAACTGGGACAATAACTATGGCTACACCTTC
CASSQDNWDNNYGYTF
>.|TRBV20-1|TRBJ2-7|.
TGCAGTGCTAGTGACGGTACCGAGCAGTACTTC
CSASDGTEQYF
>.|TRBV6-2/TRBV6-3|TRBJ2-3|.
TGTGCCAGCAGTTTCCGGGGGATCACAGATACGCAGTATTTT
CASSFRGITDTQYF
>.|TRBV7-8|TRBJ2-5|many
TGTGCCAGCAGCATACAGGGCCCATCAGAGACCCAGTACTTC
CASSIQGPSETQYF
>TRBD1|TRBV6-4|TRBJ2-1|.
TGTGCCAGCAGTCCGTCTAGGACAGGGACATATGAGCAGTTCTTC
CASSPSRTGTYEQFF
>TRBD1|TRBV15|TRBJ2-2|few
TGTGCCACCGCTACCCGGACAGGATTGAACACCGGGGAGCTGTTTTTT
CATATRTGLNTGELFF
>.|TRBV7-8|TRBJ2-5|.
TGTGCCAGCAGCCCCCGACAGCAACAAGAGACCCAGTACTTC
CASSPRQQQETQYF
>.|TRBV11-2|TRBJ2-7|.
TGTGCCAGCAGTCACCCTTCCCGGGGAGGAGACTACGAGCAGTACTTC
CASSHPSRGGDYEQYF
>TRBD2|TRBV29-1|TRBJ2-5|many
TGCAGCGCCAATCCGGGACTAGCGAACGGGACCCAGTACTTC
CSANPGLANGTQYF
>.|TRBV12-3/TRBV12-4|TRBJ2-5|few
TGTGCCAGCAGACATGGGGCAATCCAAGAGACCCAGTACTTC
CASRHGAIQETQYF
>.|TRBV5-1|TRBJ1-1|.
TGCGCCAGCAGTTCTACCGCGGGGAACACTGAAGCTTTCTTT
CASSSTAGNTEAFF
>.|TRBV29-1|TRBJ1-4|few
TGCAGCGGGCGATTCTACACCTCAACTAATGAAAAACTGTTTTTT
CSGRFYTSTNEKLFF
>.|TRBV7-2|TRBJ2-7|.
TGTGCCAGCAGCCCCGAAGGAGGCCCCAGCTCCTACGAGCAGTACTTC
CASSPEGGPSSYEQYF
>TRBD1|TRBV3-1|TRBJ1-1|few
TGTGCCAGCAGCCAAGATCCGACAGGGTTGCCTGAAGCTTTCTTT
CASSQDPTGLPEAFF
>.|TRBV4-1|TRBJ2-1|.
TGCGCCAGCAGCCCGGGACTGCCACAATTAAAGCAGTTCTTC
CASSPGLPQLKQFF
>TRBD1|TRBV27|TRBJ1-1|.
TGTGCCAGCACACCCGGGACAGGGATTCTCGTGAACACTGAAGCTTTCTTT
CASTPGTGILVNTEAFF
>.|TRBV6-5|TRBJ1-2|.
TGTGCCAGCAGTACCGCTGGGGGTGGCTACACCTTC
CASSTAGGGYTF
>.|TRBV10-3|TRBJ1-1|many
TGTGCCATCAGTGAACAGAGGATGGGCCCTGAAGCTTTCTTT
CAISEQRMGPEAFF
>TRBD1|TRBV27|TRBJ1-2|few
TGTGCCAGCAGTTTTACTGGGGGAGGGGGCGCTTTAAATGGCTACACCTTC
CASSFTGGGGALNGYTF